Each of the 23 T cell receptor beta chains below was sequenced from the same sample in a study of Ad26.COV2.S vaccination and SARS-CoV-2 variants. The treatment denotes: around 19 received Ad26.COV2.S at low or high dose, single or two shots; a few received placebo; per-sample allocation not given. Specimen acquisition occurred on day 63 following the initial vaccine or placebo injection. Sequencing was performed with immunoSEQ multiplex PCR; in TCRdb, only in-frame clones are kept and a portion is missing. The table records hundreds of thousands of clones, 87% of them present only once. This specimen was peripheral blood, taken in a trial of Ad26.COV2.S vaccine versus placebo. The receptor source for this set is a person aged 18 to 59 who received the Ad26.COV2.S COVID-19 vaccine or a placebo.

The genes are TRBV11-2 and TRBJ1-6; 9 nucleotides agree with TRBD1. The V gene end was trimmed by 6 bases and the J gene end by 8 bases; junction bases not matched to a gene: 5. CDR1 is SGHAT and CDR2 is FQNNGV in the germline V gene. CDR3 size: 14 residues. CDR3 residues: CASSSRDRDSPLHF. The DNA of the CDR3 is TGTGCCAGCAGTTCCCGGGACAGGGATTCACCCCTCCACTTT.

The chain is built from TRBV6-1 and TRBJ1-6; no clear D gene. The CDR3 has 14 residues. Trimming removed 7 bases at V and 13 bases at J, with 20 bases between. CDR1 is MNHNS, CDR2 SASEGT, per germline. This CDR3 reads CASTPPGRVIPLHF. CDR3 bases: TGTGCCAGCACCCCCCCCGGGAGGGTTATTCCCCTCCACTTT.

CDR3 sequence (DNA): TGTGCCAGCAGCTTCGATCAGCCTTTGCGGGCTGAAGCTTTCTTT. It codes for CASSFDQPLRAEAFF. The J gene is TRBJ1-1, the V gene TRBV7-2, with unresolved D. Germline V gene data show CDR1 as SGHTA and CDR2 as FQGNSA. V gave up 3 bases and J gave up 6 bases, with 17 bases separating them. The CDR3 has 15 amino acids.

The chain couples TRBV27 to TRBJ2-7; either TRBD1 or TRBD2 may fit D (5 bases each). Germline values: CDR1 MNHEY, CDR2 SMNVEV (reference sequence). This CDR3 is 12 amino acids long. V lost 6 bases to trimming and J lost 2 bases, with 8 bases between them. In DNA, the CDR3 is TGTGCCAGCAGGGGGGTAACCTACGAGCAGTACTTC. Its translation is CASRGVTYEQYF.

This chain uses TRBV11-2 with TRBJ1-3; D gene uncertain. CDR1 is SGHAT and CDR2 is FQNNGV in the germline V gene. CDR3 length equals 15 residues. Deletions cut 1 base from V and 4 bases from J, with 11 bases between. The CDR3 here is CASSLGLLAGNTIYF. CDR3 nucleotides: TGTGCCAGCAGCTTAGGGCTCCTCGCCGGAAACACCATATATTTT.

The table lists this clone with a count of one. V is TRBV19 and J is TRBJ1-6, with D uncertain. Germline V gives CDR1 LNHDA, CDR2 SQIVND (reference sequence). The CDR3 extends over 13 amino acids. V lost 6 bases and J 7 bases, leaving 10 bases between the germline ends. The CDR3 here is CASREALNSPLHF. The CDR3 bases are TGTGCCAGTAGGGAAGCCCTCAATTCACCCCTCCACTTT. Full variable domain (outside the CDR3, taken from reference TRBV19 and TRBJ1-6): DGGITQSPKYLFRKEGQNVTLSCEQNLNHDAMYWYRQDPGQGLRLIYYSQIVNDFQKGDIAEGYSVSREKKESFPLTVTSAQKNPTAFYLCASREALNSPLHFGNGTRLTVT.

The chain joins TRBV6-5 to TRBJ1-1; 7 nucleotides agree with TRBD1. The germline gives CDR1 MNHEY, CDR2 SVGAGI. This CDR3 has 14 amino acids. The J segment lost 1 base and the V segment lost 7 bases, leaving 6 bases of the junction unmatched. The CDR3 DNA sequence: TGTGCCAGCACCGCGGGACAGTCGAACACTGAAGCTTTCTTT. Translated: CASTAGQSNTEAFF.

V gene TRBV4-1 combines with J gene TRBJ2-3, with TRBD2 matching over 7 bases. The CDR3 length is 14 residues. The V gene's germline CDR1 is MGHRA and CDR2 YSYEKL. J gave up 1 base and V 3 bases, and 1 base lay outside the gene matches. The CDR3 DNA is TGCGCCAGCAGCCAGGGGAGGGGCACAGATACGCAGTATTTT. This gives the protein CASSQGRGTDTQYF.

The chain couples TRBV4-2 to TRBJ2-7; a possible D gene is TRBD1 (6 bases). The germline gives CDR1 LGHNA, CDR2 YNFKEQ. CDR3 size: 15 residues. Trimming took 0 bases from V and 0 from J, leaving 9 bases between them. The CDR3, as DNA: TGTGCCAGCAGCCAAGAGGGGGACAACTCCTACGAGCAGTACTTC. This translates into CASSQEGDNSYEQYF.

This chain uses TRBV13 with TRBJ2-4, with 7 bases matching TRBD1. The V and J ends lost 1 base and 0 bases, in that order; junction bases with no gene match: 12. Germline values: CDR1 PRHDT, CDR2 FYEKMQ (reference sequence). This CDR3 region has 19 residues. CDR3 DNA: TGTGCCAGCAGCTTAGCCTGGGACAGCGGTGTACTAGCCAAAAACATTCAGTACTTC. Amino acid sequence: CASSLAWDSGVLAKNIQYF.

This clone showed up just a few times. The chain recombines TRBV15 with TRBJ2-7; D is ambiguous. Germline CDR1 LNHNV, CDR2 YYDKDF (reference sequence). V was cut by 1 base and J by 1 base, with 8 bases left in between. CDR3 length equals 14 residues. The CDR3 bases are TGTGCCACCAGCAGAGCGGCAGATTCCTACGAGCAGTACTTC. Protein: CATSRAADSYEQYF.

The chain has TRBV14 and TRBJ2-7; D might be TRBD2 (6 bases). This CDR3 region has 15 residues. V lost 5 bases, J lost 5 bases, and 19 bases lay in between. Germline V CDR1 and CDR2: SGHDN, FVKESK. The CDR3 loop reads CASSSGRNLGHEQYF. CDR3 coding DNA: TGTGCCAGCAGCTCAGGGAGGAATTTGGGCCACGAGCAGTACTTC. The full variable domain, with the rest looked up from reference TRBV14 and TRBJ2-7, is EAGVTQFPSHSVIEKGQTVTLRCDPISGHDNLYWYRRVMGKEIKFLLHFVKESKQDESGMPNNRFLAERTGGTYSTLKVQPAELEDSGVYFCASSSGRNLGHEQYFGPGTRLTVT.

The chain combines TRBV5-1 with TRBJ1-5; D might be TRBD1 (5 bases). V lost 4 bases to trimming and J lost 12 bases, with 20 bases between them. Germline V gene data show CDR1 as SGHRS and CDR2 as YFSETQ. The CDR3 spans 14 residues. CDR3 sequence reads: CASSPGHGSIRQHF. CDR3 DNA sequence: TGCGCCAGCAGCCCCGGACACGGGTCGATTCGCCAGCATTTT.

The sample holds one count of this clone. The chain is built from TRBV28 and TRBJ2-7; TRBD1 matches 8 bases. The junction had 10 bases not matched to a gene; V was cut back by 4 bases and J by 2 bases. CDR1 MDHEN and CDR2 SYDVKM come from the germline V gene. The CDR3 covers 16 residues. CDR3 coding DNA: TGTGCCAGCAGTTCGTACACTGGGGACAGGCCCTACGAGCAGTACTTC. Translated: CASSSYTGDRPYEQYF.

The CDR3 DNA sequence: TGTGCCAGCAGCCAAGATCTGCCACTAGCGGGGGCTGGGGCCAACGTCCTGACTTTC. This sequence encodes CASSQDLPLAGAGANVLTF. The rearrangement joins TRBV4-2 to TRBJ2-6, with 11 bases fitting TRBD2. Germline lookup yields CDR1 LGHNA and CDR2 YNFKEQ. CDR3 length equals 19 residues. After removal of 0 bases from V and 2 bases from J, the junction contained 6 bases not matched to a gene.

The chain combines TRBV7-9 with TRBJ1-6, with a weak D call TRBD1 (6 bases). The CDR3 spans 15 residues. Germline loops: CDR1 SEHNR, CDR2 FQNEAQ (reference sequence). Trimming removed 5 bases from V and 7 bases from J, with 15 bases in between. The CDR3 here is CASSGSGAVNSPLHF. The CDR3 bases are TGTGCCAGCAGCGGGTCGGGGGCAGTAAATTCACCCCTCCACTTT.

Only a few counts were recorded for this clone. The chain couples TRBV6-1 to TRBJ1-5; D call uncertain. V gave up 2 bases and J gave up 9 bases, with 11 bases separating them. This CDR3 is built from 13 residues. Germline CDR1 is MNHNS and CDR2 is SASEGT. CDR3 residues: CASSELGFRPQHF. As DNA, the CDR3 is TGTGCCAGCAGTGAATTGGGGTTCCGGCCCCAGCATTTT.

The chain uses TRBV6-1 and TRBJ2-5; 8 nucleotides match TRBD2. The ends lost 8 bases at V and 0 bases at J; junction bases unmatched: 8. The CDR3 length is 15 residues. CDR1 and CDR2 from the germline V gene are MNHNS and SASEGT. CDR3 loop: CASGASGGYQETQYF. The CDR3 DNA follows: TGTGCCAGCGGGGCCTCGGGAGGGTACCAAGAGACCCAGTACTTC.

The gene calls are TRBV9 and TRBJ1-2, with unresolved D. This CDR3 comprises 14 residues. V lost 4 bases to trimming and J lost 4 bases, with 14 bases between them. The germline gives CDR1 SGDLS, CDR2 YYNGEE. This chain's CDR3 is CASSPRQEAYGYTF. CDR3 coding DNA: TGTGCCAGCAGCCCCCGTCAGGAAGCCTATGGCTACACCTTC.

The gene calls are TRBV6-5 and TRBJ1-1; tentative D call: TRBD1 (6 bases). The CDR3 has 14 residues. Germline lookup yields CDR1 MNHEY and CDR2 SVGAGI. The V end lost 6 bases, the J end lost 2 bases, and 13 bases lay between the germline ends. CDR3 nucleotide sequence: TGTGCCAGCAGCCCCCTAGGGGGAAACACTGAAGCTTTCTTT. It translates to CASSPLGGNTEAFF.

The chain employs TRBV7-9 and TRBJ1-1, with 10 bases aligning to TRBD1. J gave up 0 bases and V 4 bases, and 5 bases lay outside the gene matches. The CDR3 covers 16 residues. Germline CDR1 reads SEHNR; CDR2 reads FQNEAQ (reference sequence). This CDR3 is CASSSPGTGVNTEAFF. The CDR3 coding sequence is TGTGCCAGCAGCTCCCCTGGGACAGGGGTGAACACTGAAGCTTTCTTT.

The V and J genes are TRBV6-5 and TRBJ1-1, with TRBD1 matching over 8 bases. The CDR3 runs 13 residues. V trimming: 4 bases; J trimming: 5 bases; junction bases outside the gene matches: 3. From germline, CDR1 is MNHEY and CDR2 SVGAGI. The CDR3 here is CASSFRGRTEAFF. The DNA of the CDR3 is TGTGCCAGCAGTTTCAGGGGGCGAACTGAAGCTTTCTTT.

The chain carries TRBV12-3 or TRBV12-4 and TRBJ1-2; TRBD1 might be the D (6 bases). CDR3 length: 13 amino acids. V dropped 5 bases and J dropped 8 bases, with 15 bases sitting between them. CDR3 loop: CASSNGQFKGYTF. The CDR3 DNA sequence: TGTGCCAGCAGTAACGGACAGTTTAAGGGCTACACCTTC.